This TCR beta chain was obtained from a study of identical twins' blood T cells. The study's findings and limits: Each donor's most abundant TCRbeta clonotypes shared more CDR3 sequences with her twin than unrelated donors.

This clonotype has just a few counts. Its antigen remains unknown. The CDR3 spans 15 residues. Trimming shortened V by 4 bases and J by 6 bases, and 19 bases separated the two germline ends. Germline CDR1 reads SGHRS; CDR2 reads YFSETQ. Reared together, all three twin pairs probably met the same infectious agents and vaccines. Libraries were made from RNA as TCR cDNA, using a modified protocol. TCRdb used MiXCR to reprocess the 5' RACE reads, holding one entry per CDR3 protein. This sample carries 350,000 to 450,000 distinct CDR3 sequences, 28% of them seen once, and the ten largest clones take about 6.1%.

Sequenced input: PBMCs. This receptor was taken from a woman aged 18-49 years in good health. The chain joins TRBV5-1 to TRBJ1-2, with D possibly being TRBD1 (5 bases). This CDR3 is CASSAQWGGGDGYTF. The CDR3 DNA is TGCGCCAGCAGCGCGCAATGGGGGGGAGGAGATGGCTACACCTTC.